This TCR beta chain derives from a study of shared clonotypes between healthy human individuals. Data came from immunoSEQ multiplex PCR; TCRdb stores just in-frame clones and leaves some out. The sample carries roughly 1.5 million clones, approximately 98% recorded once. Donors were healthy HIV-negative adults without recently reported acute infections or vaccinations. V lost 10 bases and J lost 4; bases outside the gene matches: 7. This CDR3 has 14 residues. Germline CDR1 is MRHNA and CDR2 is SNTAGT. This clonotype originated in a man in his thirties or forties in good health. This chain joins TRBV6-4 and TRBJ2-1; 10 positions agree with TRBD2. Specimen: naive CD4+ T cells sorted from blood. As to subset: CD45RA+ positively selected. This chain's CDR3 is CANLSGRPYNEQFF. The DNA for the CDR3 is TGTGCCAACCTTAGCGGGAGGCCTTACAATGAGCAGTTCTTC.